This T cell receptor (beta chain) was sequenced in a study of PD-L1 blockade in urothelial cancer. About the research overall: Atezolizumab therapy began for patients around 2014, dosed at 1,200 mg intravenously every 3 weeks.

Assay used: immunoSEQ multiplex PCR; TCRdb lists only in-frame clones, some missing. The data show over 75,000 clones, about 85% seen once. Per germline, CDR1 LNHDA and CDR2 SQIVND (reference sequence). V was cut by 5 bases and J by 3 bases, with 12 bases left in between. CDR3 length: 14 residues. Time point noted: pretreatment peripheral blood. Each patient presented with locally advanced or metastatic urothelial carcinoma. Each patient gave between 1 and 8 samples, pretreatment and on-treatment. The chain joins TRBV19 to TRBJ2-3; D unclear. This clonotype originated in a man in his 60s with urothelial cancer. The source material was PBMCs, sampled around atezolizumab (anti-PD-L1) treatment. In nucleotides, the CDR3 is TGTGCCAGTAGTCTGACAACTCTTACAGATACGCAGTATTTT. Its translation: CASSLTTLTDTQYF.